This T cell receptor beta chain was found in a study of blood T cell repertoires in COVID-19. TCRdb's copy holds only in-frame clones and misses some; the assay was immunoSEQ multiplex PCR. The sample contains 120,000 or so clones, less than 90% of which appear only once. V gave up 2 bases and J gave up 0 bases; unmatched junction bases: 5. Germline V CDR1 and CDR2: SGDLS, YYNGEE. This CDR3 comprises 15 residues. This clone appeared a single time. The rearrangement links TRBV9 to TRBJ2-7; 7 bases align to TRBD1. Sequencing used peripheral blood. This receptor was taken from a man in his 70s who had recovered from COVID-19. The CDR3 DNA sequence: TGTGCCAGCAGCGTGGCGACAGGGCCCTCCTACGAGCAGTACTTC. Amino acid sequence: CASSVATGPSYEQYF.